A selection of T cell receptor beta chains follows, all from one sample in a study of a mutant IDH1 vaccine in newly diagnosed glioma. Data came from immunoSEQ multiplex PCR; TCRdb stores just in-frame clones and leaves some out. The data contain roughly 50,000 clones, roughly 84% of them singletons. These receptors are not linked to any known antigen. The sequencing here drew on PBMCs, taken from a glioma patient whose treatment included an IDH1 peptide vaccine. All receptors derive from a middle-aged man with glioma. Each CDR3 is given with its conserved first and last residue. D genes are given only for firm matches. Only some rows state a clone size, as once, few, many or a class for expanded clones.

V	J	size	D	DNA	CDR3
TRBV9	TRBJ2-1	-	TRBD2	TGTGCCAGCAGCGTAGGGGGCCCTGGGACTAGCGGGGCCAATGAGCAGTTCTTC	CASSVGGPGTSGANEQFF
TRBV30	TRBJ1-3	-	-	TGTGCCTGGAGTCTCCTCACGGGTGCATCGGGAAACACCATATATTTT	CAWSLLTGASGNTIYF
TRBV18	TRBJ2-7	-	-	TGTGCCAGCTCACCCCGGACGCAATCCTACGAGCAGTACTTC	CASSPRTQSYEQYF
TRBV7-8	TRBJ1-3	-	TRBD1	TGTGCCAGCAGCTTAGCGGACAGGTCTGGAAACACCATATATTTT	CASSLADRSGNTIYF
TRBV6-6	TRBJ1-1	-	-	TGTGCCAGCAAGCCACCGGGCACGGATAACCCCAACTTT	CASKPPGTDNPNF
TRBV2	TRBJ1-2	few	TRBD1	TGTGCCAGCAGTTCTGACAGGGGTGCCTACACCTTC	CASSSDRGAYTF
TRBV13	TRBJ2-7	-	-	TGTGCCAGCTCTATCCGGGGGACGGCTTCCTACGAGCAGTACTTC	CASSIRGTASYEQYF
TRBV6-5	TRBJ1-5	-	-	TGTGCCAGCAGTTACTTACGCAATCAGCCCCAGCATTTT	CASSYLRNQPQHF
TRBV19	TRBJ2-2	-	-	TGTGCCAGTAGACGCCAGATCGCGAACACCGGGGAGCTGTTTTTT	CASRRQIANTGELFF
TRBV15	TRBJ1-5	few	-	TGTGCCACCAGCAGAGATCTGGGAAGGGAATCGGCCCAGCATTTT	CATSRDLGRESAQHF
TRBV4-1	TRBJ2-7	-	-	TGCGCCAGCAGCCAAGGCCCGCGGAGCTCCTACGAGCAGTACTTC	CASSQGPRSSYEQYF
TRBV2	TRBJ1-2	-	-	TGTGCCAGCAGAATTATCGGGGGAGGTGGCTACACCTTC	CASRIIGGGGYTF
TRBV14	TRBJ2-7	-	TRBD2	TGTGCCAGCAGCCCCCATTATAGCGGGGGAGCCTACGAGCAGTACTTC	CASSPHYSGGAYEQYF
TRBV4-2	TRBJ1-4	many	-	TGTGCCAGCAGCCAAGAGGGAGAACGAACTAATGAAAAACTGTTTTTT	CASSQEGERTNEKLFF
TRBV6-6	TRBJ1-2	-	-	TGTGCCAGCAGTTACTCGACCGGACGCAACTATGGCTACACCTTC	CASSYSTGRNYGYTF
TRBV7-2	TRBJ1-6	-	-	TGTGCCAGCAGCTTACAGCGGAATAATTCACCCCTCCACTTT	CASSLQRNNSPLHF
TRBV29-1	TRBJ2-5	-	TRBD1	TGCAGCGTCGACAGGGGGCGAGAGACCCAGTACTTC	CSVDRGRETQYF
TRBV5-6	TRBJ1-5	few	-	TGTGCCAGCAGCCGCGGGGCGAATCAGCCCCAGCATTTT	CASSRGANQPQHF
TRBV6-6	TRBJ1-1	-	TRBD1	TGTGCCAGCAGTTTTGCGGACAGGACGAACACTGAAGCTTTCTTT	CASSFADRTNTEAFF
TRBV6-5	TRBJ2-5	-	-	TGTGCCAGCAGTTACTCCCACCTAGTCCAAGAGACCCAGTACTTC	CASSYSHLVQETQYF
TRBV25-1	TRBJ2-1	-	-	TGTGCCAGCAGTGAATCGGGATACAGGAACAATGAGCAGTTCTTC	CASSESGYRNNEQFF
TRBV2	TRBJ2-7	once	-	TGTGCCAGCAGTGAAGCGCTTGCGAGGGGCTACGAGCAGTACTTC	CASSEALARGYEQYF